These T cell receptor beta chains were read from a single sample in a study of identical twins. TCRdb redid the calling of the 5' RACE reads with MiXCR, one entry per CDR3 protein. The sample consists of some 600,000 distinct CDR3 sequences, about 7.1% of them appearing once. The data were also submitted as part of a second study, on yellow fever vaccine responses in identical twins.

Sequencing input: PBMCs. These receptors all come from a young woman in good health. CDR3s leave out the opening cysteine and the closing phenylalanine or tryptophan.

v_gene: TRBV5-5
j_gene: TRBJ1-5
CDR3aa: ASSQVAMDQPQH

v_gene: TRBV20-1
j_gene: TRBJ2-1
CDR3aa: SARDGGGGWREQF

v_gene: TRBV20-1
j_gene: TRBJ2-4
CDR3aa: SARRGGQGAKNIQY

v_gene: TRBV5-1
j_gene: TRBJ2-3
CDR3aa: ASSFFSGQNTDTQY

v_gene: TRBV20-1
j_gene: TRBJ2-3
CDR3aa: SALRRQLSTDTQY

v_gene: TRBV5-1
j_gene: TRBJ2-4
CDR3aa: ASSLGVDRVRDHLGAKNIQY

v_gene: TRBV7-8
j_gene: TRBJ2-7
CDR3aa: ASSPRQIEPYEQY

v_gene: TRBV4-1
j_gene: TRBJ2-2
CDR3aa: ASSLTHGAGELF

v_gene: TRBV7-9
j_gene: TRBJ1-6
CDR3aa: ASSLRDASPLH

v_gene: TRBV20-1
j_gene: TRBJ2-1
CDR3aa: SARPGTVNEQF

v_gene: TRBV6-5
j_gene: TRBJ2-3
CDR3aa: ASSLTSGATDTQY

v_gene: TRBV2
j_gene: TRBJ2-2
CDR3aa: ASRYPGTSGTLNTGELF

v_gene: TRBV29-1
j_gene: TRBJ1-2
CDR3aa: SVDPLGSYGYT

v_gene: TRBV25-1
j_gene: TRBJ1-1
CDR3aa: ASSGMGRTEAF

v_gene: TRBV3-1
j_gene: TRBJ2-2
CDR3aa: ASSQVPRELF

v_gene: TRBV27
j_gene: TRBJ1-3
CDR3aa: ARLYLSSGNTIY

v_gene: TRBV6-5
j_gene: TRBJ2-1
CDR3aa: ASSYPGTSGSDNEQF

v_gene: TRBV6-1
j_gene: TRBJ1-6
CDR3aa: ASSGGSSYNSPLH

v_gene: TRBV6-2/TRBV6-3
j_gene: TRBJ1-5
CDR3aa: ATETDSGGNQPQH

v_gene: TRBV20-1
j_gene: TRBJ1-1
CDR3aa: SAREYGLNTEAF

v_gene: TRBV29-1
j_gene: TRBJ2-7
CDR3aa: SVGLAGVYEQY

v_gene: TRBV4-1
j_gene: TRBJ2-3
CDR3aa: ASSSRTRDPTDTQY

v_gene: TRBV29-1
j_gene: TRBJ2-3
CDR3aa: SVAAGLAKADTQY

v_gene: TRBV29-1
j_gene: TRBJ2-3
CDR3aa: SVTGLAGVLDTQY

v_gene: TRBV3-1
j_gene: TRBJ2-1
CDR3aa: ASSPPSTSNSNEQF

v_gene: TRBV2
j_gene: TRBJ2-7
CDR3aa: ASSRTGSVSYEQY

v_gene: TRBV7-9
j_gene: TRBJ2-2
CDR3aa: ASSQTGVAAGELF

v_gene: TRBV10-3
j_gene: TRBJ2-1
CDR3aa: AISEYSVVNPGEQF

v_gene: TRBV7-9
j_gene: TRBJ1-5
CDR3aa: ASSLAAGVVNQPQH

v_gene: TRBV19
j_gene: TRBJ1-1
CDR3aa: ASAPSTAMNTEAF

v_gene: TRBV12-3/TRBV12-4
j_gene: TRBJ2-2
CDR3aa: ASSSPSNTGELF

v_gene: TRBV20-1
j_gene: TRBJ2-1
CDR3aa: SASEAGGFYNEQF

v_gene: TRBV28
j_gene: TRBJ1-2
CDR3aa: ASREGGGGINYGYT

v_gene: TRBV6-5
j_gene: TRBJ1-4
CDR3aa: ASSFLAGATEKLF

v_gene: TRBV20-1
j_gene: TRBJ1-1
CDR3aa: SARDLRGWVNTEAF

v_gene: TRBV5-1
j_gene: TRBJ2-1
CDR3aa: ASARTGTGGAYEQF

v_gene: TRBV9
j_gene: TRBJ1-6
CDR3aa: ASSVAAGPSSYNSPLH

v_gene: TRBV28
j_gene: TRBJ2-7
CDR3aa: ASSPRGRGRDRSYEQY

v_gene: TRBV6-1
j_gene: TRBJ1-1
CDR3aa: ASSEKFRGGEAF

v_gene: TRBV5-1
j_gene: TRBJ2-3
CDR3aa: ASSRNTGAPSTDTQY

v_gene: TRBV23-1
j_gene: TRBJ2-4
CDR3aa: ASSHGQGPKNIQY